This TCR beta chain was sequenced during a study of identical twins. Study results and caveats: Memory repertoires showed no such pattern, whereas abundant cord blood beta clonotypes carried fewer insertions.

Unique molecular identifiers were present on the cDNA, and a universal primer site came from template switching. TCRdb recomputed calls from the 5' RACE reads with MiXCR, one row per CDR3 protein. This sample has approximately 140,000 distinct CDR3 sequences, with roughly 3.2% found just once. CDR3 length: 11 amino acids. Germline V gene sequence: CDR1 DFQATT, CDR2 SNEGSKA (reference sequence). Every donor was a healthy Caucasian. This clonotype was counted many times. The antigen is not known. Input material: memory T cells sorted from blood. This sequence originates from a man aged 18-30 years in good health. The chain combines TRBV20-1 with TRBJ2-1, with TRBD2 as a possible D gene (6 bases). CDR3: CSTGTQGIQFF. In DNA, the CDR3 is TGCAGCACCGGGACTCAAGGAATTCAGTTCTTC.